Shown below are 19 T cell receptor beta chains from a single sample sequenced in a study of cytomegalovirus exposure and HLA in healthy donors. The PCR employed 60 Vbeta primers together with 13 Jbeta primers. Measured with immunoSEQ multiplex PCR; TCRdb has only the in-frame clones, and not every one. The sample includes about 140,000 clones, over 70% of them seen just once. The specimen was PBMCs. The source of these receptors is a male donor in good health and CMV-seronegative.

The V call is TRBV5-1, the J call TRBJ1-4; 9 nucleotides align to TRBD1. CDR3 length: 16 amino acids. The germline CDR1 and CDR2 sequences are SGHRS and YFSETQ. V shed 1 base and J 8 bases; nucleotides not matched to a gene: 9. CDR3 sequence reads: CASSLQAGTGSEKLFF. Written as DNA, the CDR3 is TGCGCCAGCAGCTTGCAGGCCGGGACAGGGAGCGAAAAACTGTTTTTT.

Comment on this clone: A read error may account for a junction end that differs from germline. V usage is TRBV7-9 and J usage is TRBJ2-4; 7 bases are a match to TRBD1. The germline gives CDR1 SEHNR, CDR2 FQNEAQ (reference sequence). This CDR3 contains 15 residues. The CDR3 DNA reads as TGTTCCAGCAGCTTAGGGGGCGCAGGGGGAAACATTCAGTACTTC. It codes for CSSSLGGAGGNIQYF.

CDR3 in DNA: TGTGCCAGCACCTGGGACTTCCAAGAGACCCAGTACTTC. As protein: CASTWDFQETQYF. The rearrangement uses TRBV7-2 and TRBJ2-5; D is possibly TRBD2 (6 bases). V was clipped by 7 bases and J by 1 base, with 10 bases between them. Germline loops: CDR1 SGHTA, CDR2 FQGNSA. This CDR3 spans 13 amino acids.

As regards this clone: Germline is not matched at one junction end, which may reflect a read error. The chain uses TRBV27 and TRBJ2-2, with D tentatively TRBD2 (6 bases). Germline V CDR1 and CDR2: MNHEY, SMNVEV (reference sequence). This CDR3 has 12 amino acids. CDR3 sequence (DNA): TGCCTCACTGCAGGAGGGCCCGGGGAGCTGTTTTTT. Translated, it gives CLTAGGPGELFF.

V usage is TRBV19 and J usage is TRBJ1-1; D possibly corresponds to TRBD1 (6 bases). Trimming removed 7 bases from V and 1 base from J, with 22 bases in between. CDR3 length: 17 residues. Per germline, CDR1 LNHDA and CDR2 SQIVND (reference sequence). The CDR3 reads CASKGGGKTHPNTEAFF. Written as DNA, the CDR3 is TGTGCCAGTAAGGGAGGGGGGAAAACCCATCCGAACACTGAAGCTTTCTTT.

Of note for this clone: One end of the junction fails to match germline, which may point to a read error. The V gene is TRBV5-4, the J gene TRBJ1-6; the D is unclear. Germline V gene sequence: CDR1 SGHNT, CDR2 YYREEE (reference sequence). This CDR3 is built from 13 residues. The CDR3 sequence is CASSSLNKSPLHF. The CDR3 coding sequence is TGTGCCAGCAGCTCCCTAAATAAGTCACCCCTCCACTTT.

V is TRBV6-5 and J is TRBJ2-2; the match to TRBD2 covers 11 bases. The CDR3 length is 16 residues. Trimming cost V 4 bases and J 5 bases; bases outside gene matches: 6. Germline CDR1 is MNHEY and CDR2 is SVGAGI. CDR3 in DNA: TGTGCCAGCAGTTCGCAACTAGCGGGAGCGACCGGGGAGCTGTTTTTT. Amino acids: CASSSQLAGATGELFF.

A single count supports this clone. The chain joins TRBV30 to TRBJ1-5, with D possibly being TRBD1 (6 bases). V lost 0 bases and J 6 bases, leaving 9 bases between the germline ends. The CDR3 has 13 amino acids. Germline V lookup: CDR1 GTSNPN, CDR2 SVGIG (reference sequence). CDR3 nucleotides: TGTGCCTGGAGTGTAATAGGGGGTCAGCCCCAGCATTTT. Protein: CAWSVIGGQPQHF.

This chain connects TRBV2 to TRBJ1-2, with 9 bases lining up with TRBD1. The CDR3 covers 13 residues. V was pared by 5 bases and J by 4 bases, with 2 bases of the junction left unmatched. Germline-derived CDR1 and CDR2 are SNHLY and FYNNEI. The chain's CDR3 is CASSRTGAYGYTF. The CDR3 DNA follows: TGTGCCAGCAGTAGGACAGGGGCCTATGGCTACACCTTC.

This chain uses TRBV7-2 with TRBJ2-1; 7 bases map to TRBD2. From germline, CDR1 is SGHTA and CDR2 FQGNSA. The CDR3 consists of 15 residues. The trim removed 1 base at V and 6 bases at J, leaving 6 bases unmatched. The CDR3: CASSLVWGEGNEQFF. The DNA of the CDR3 is TGTGCCAGCAGCTTAGTCTGGGGGGAGGGCAATGAGCAGTTCTTC.

This clone was observed a single time. The chain employs TRBV5-6 and TRBJ2-5; TRBD2 agrees at 8 bases. The trim removed 0 bases at V and 1 base at J, leaving 5 bases unmatched. Germline values: CDR1 SGHDT, CDR2 YYEEEE. The CDR3 is made up of 16 amino acids. The CDR3 protein is CASSLVPAGVQETQYF. The CDR3 nucleotides read TGTGCCAGCAGCTTGGTCCCAGCGGGGGTCCAAGAGACCCAGTACTTC. The complete variable domain, with remaining parts taken from reference TRBV5-6 and TRBJ2-5, reads DAGVTQSPTHLIKTRGQQVTLRCSPKSGHDTVSWYQQALGQGPQFIFQYYEEEERQRGNFPDRFSGHQFPNYSSELNVNALLLGDSALYLCASSLVPAGVQETQYFGPGTRLLVL.

The chain is built from TRBV13 and TRBJ1-1; unclear D gene. V was clipped by 2 bases and J by 0 bases, with 4 bases between them. In germline, CDR1 is PRHDT, CDR2 FYEKMQ (reference sequence). This CDR3 region has 13 residues. CDR3 sequence reads: CASSLNLNTEAFF. As DNA, the CDR3 is TGTGCCAGCAGCTTAAACTTGAACACTGAAGCTTTCTTT. Complete variable domain (other parts from reference TRBV13 and TRBJ1-1): AAGVIQSPRHLIKEKRETATLKCYPIPRHDTVYWYQQGPGQDPQFLISFYEKMQSDKGSIPDRFSAQQFSDYHSELNMSSLELGDSALYFCASSLNLNTEAFFGQGTRLTVV.

The V gene is TRBV4-3, the J gene TRBJ1-2, with 9 positions matching TRBD1. V trimming: 4 bases; J trimming: 4 bases; junction bases outside the gene matches: 7. Per germline, CDR1 LGHNA and CDR2 YSLEER. The CDR3 totals 15 residues. CDR3 residues: CASSPGTGSRYGYTF. The CDR3 region has the DNA TGCGCCAGCAGCCCTGGGACAGGGAGTCGCTATGGCTACACCTTC.

The CDR3 bases are TGTGCCAGCAGCTTACCACCCTCCGGGACAGGGGGAACCGAGCAGTACTTC. This encodes CASSLPPSGTGGTEQYF. V is TRBV11-2 and J is TRBJ2-7; 11 positions agree with TRBD1. V trimming: 2 bases; J trimming: 6 bases; junction bases outside the gene matches: 12. Looked up from germline, CDR1 is SGHAT and CDR2 is FQNNGV. This CDR3 region has 17 residues. The full variable domain, with the rest looked up from reference TRBV11-2 and TRBJ2-7, is EAGVAQSPRYKIIEKRQSVAFWCNPISGHATLYWYQQILGQGPKLLIQFQNNGVVDDSQLPKDRFSAERLKGVDSTLKIQPAKLEDSAVYLCASSLPPSGTGGTEQYFGPGTRLTVT.

The chain combines TRBV19 with TRBJ1-2, with D unresolved. Per the germline V gene, CDR1 is LNHDA and CDR2 is SQIVND (reference sequence). Deletions cut 4 bases from V and 4 bases from J, with 7 bases between. The CDR3 length is 12 residues. In nucleotides, the CDR3 is TGTGCCAGTAGTAAGACACTCTATGGCTACACCTTC. Protein product: CASSKTLYGYTF.

The rearrangement links TRBV7-6 to TRBJ1-1; D possibly corresponds to TRBD1 (6 bases). Germline CDR1 SGHVS, CDR2 FNYEAQ. This CDR3 region has 17 residues. Trimming took 3 bases from V and 1 from J, leaving 18 bases between them. The CDR3 reads CASSLGVGGGTNTEAFF. As DNA, the CDR3 is TGTGCCAGCAGCTTGGGGGTAGGGGGGGGGACGAACACTGAAGCTTTCTTT.

The chain recombines TRBV5-4 with TRBJ2-1, with 7 bases fitting TRBD2. V lost 3 bases to trimming and J lost 7 bases; unmatched junction nucleotides: 10. Germline values: CDR1 SGHNT, CDR2 YYREEE (reference sequence). The CDR3 has 15 residues. Written as DNA, the CDR3 is TGTGCCAGCAGCTCCCGCTCGCAAGCGGGAAATGAGCAGTTCTTC. Translating gives CASSSRSQAGNEQFF.

V and J are TRBV7-9 and TRBJ2-1; D may be TRBD1 (6 bases). The germline V gene encodes CDR1 SEHNR and CDR2 FQNEAQ (reference sequence). The CDR3 is 14 amino acids. Trimming stripped 4 bases from V and 2 bases from J, with 9 bases between. In nucleotides, the CDR3 is TGTGCCAGCAGCTCGGACAGTACCTACAATGAGCAGTTCTTC. This sequence encodes CASSSDSTYNEQFF.

This clone has just a few counts. The J gene is TRBJ1-2, the V gene TRBV28; possible D gene TRBD1, 6 bases. Trimming stripped 3 bases from V and 4 bases from J, with 9 bases between. The CDR3 spans 13 residues. Germline CDR1 MDHEN, CDR2 SYDVKM. The CDR3 is CASSLDSFYGYTF. The CDR3 DNA sequence: TGTGCCAGCAGTTTGGACAGCTTCTATGGCTACACCTTC.